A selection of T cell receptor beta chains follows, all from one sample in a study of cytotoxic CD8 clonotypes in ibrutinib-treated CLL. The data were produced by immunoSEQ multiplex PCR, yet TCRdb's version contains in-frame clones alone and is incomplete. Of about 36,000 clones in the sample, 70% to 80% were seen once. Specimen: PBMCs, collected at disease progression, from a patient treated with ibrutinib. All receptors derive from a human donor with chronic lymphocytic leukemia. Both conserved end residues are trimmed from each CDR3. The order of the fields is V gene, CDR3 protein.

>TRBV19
ASSTWISSYNEQF
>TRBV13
ASSFQGRGTSPLH
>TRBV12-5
ASGLIDQPQH
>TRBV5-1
ASSFDAMNTEAF
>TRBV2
ASSEGQGAQPQH
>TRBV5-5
ASSWGPGSLNSPLH
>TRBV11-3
ASSLDTDTQY
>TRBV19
ASSREDRANTEAF
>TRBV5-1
ASSSAGQGGYGYT
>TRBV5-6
ASRGRHNQPQH
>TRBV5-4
ASSIRQGDYGYT
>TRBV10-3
TLGQGDSPLH
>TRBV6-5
ASSPGGGFTSEAF
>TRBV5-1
ASRRFGTNEKLF
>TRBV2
ASSWDSNSPLH
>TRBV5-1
ASSWTGEEQY
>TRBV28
ASSYRDRGLTVGSTEAF
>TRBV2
ASSGGRGQGSYEQY
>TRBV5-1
ASSLAQRGYNEQF
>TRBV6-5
ASSYRQYTEAF
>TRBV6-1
ASLTTGGTGELF
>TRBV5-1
ASTSTGISDSPLH
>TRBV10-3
ATGGFSDTQY
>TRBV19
ASSMGGSGNSPLH
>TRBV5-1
ASSLGHLNTEAF
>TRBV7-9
ASSLASGYNEQF
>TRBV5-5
ASSLDRATDTQY
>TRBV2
ASRRGPGLAGGLGETQY
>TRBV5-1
ASSLAGQASGETQY
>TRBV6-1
ASSEGRTDGNTIY
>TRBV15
ATSRDRFGIGETQY
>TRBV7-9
ASSPQVSHEQY
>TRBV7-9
ASSQGGYNEQF
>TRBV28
ASSLPGTGDRLAF
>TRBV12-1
ASSPRGQRGSLVHKNIQY
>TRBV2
ASKGQLNTGELF
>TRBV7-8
ASSLVGGSNYGYT
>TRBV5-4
ASSLDVGLGSTEAF
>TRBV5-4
ASSLGEAPDETQY
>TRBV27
ASSSRDRILYEQY
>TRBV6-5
ASSYWGTGELF
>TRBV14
ASSQVPGLAGAPYNEQF
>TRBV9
ASSATLAGGGTDTQY
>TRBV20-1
SGFSTDTQY
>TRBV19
ASSIHREVGYT
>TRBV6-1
ASSEVGANTEAF
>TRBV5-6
ASSTPRTATNEKLF
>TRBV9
ASSVEAGRDQY
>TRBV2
ASSGGTPRSYGYT
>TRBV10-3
ASQGGSSYEQY
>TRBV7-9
ASSRRDYPYEQY
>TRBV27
ASSLSSGRLDTQY
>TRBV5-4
ASSLRDSTETQY